The 2 T cell receptor beta chains below come from one sample, sequenced in a study of vaccination effects on CD4 cells after COVID-19. The antigens these receptors bind are not known. TCRdb's table, derived via immunoSEQ multiplex PCR, lists solely in-frame clones and lacks some. The table has around 33,000 clones, less than 80% seen once. ViraFEST used viral peptide pools to expand antigen-specific CD4+ T cells before sequencing. Culture lasted 10 days before CD4+ T cell isolation. Two-dose vaccination with either BNT162b2 or mRNA-1273 was given to the participants. Sequences were derived from CD4+ T cells from PBMCs cultured with SARS-CoV-2 spike peptides, sampled after COVID-19 vaccination. The receptor set was obtained from a human donor who received a COVID-19 vaccine.

The chain uses TRBV5-4 and TRBJ2-7; 8 bases match TRBD1. Germline trimming cut 0 bases from V and 7 bases from J; bases unmatched to any gene: 9. CDR3 length: 15 amino acids. Germline values: CDR1 SGHNT, CDR2 YYREEE (reference sequence). In DNA form, the CDR3 reads TGTGCCAGCAGCTTGGACAGGGGGACAGCGAATGAGCAGTACTTC. It codes for CASSLDRGTANEQYF.

The chain has TRBV11-2 and TRBJ1-4, with D maybe TRBD1 (5 bases). The germline V gene has CDR1 SGHAT and CDR2 FQNNGV. V dropped 1 base and J dropped 8 bases, with 11 bases sitting between them. The CDR3 extends over 14 amino acids. The CDR3: CASSLVRGREKLFF. For the CDR3, the DNA is TGTGCCAGCAGCTTAGTAAGGGGACGAGAAAAACTGTTTTTT.